A selection of T cell receptor beta chains follows, all from one sample in a study of blood T cell repertoires in COVID-19. This table comes from immunoSEQ multiplex PCR, and its TCRdb copy is limited to in-frame clones, with some not included. The sample includes about 270,000 clones, about nine tenths of them seen just once. The sequenced sample was peripheral blood. Every receptor here comes from a man aged 45-65 years with acute or convalescent COVID-19. Both conserved end residues are part of each CDR3. The order of the fields is clone size, V gene, J gene, CDR3 protein. The size of a clone is reported for some rows only, either as once, few or many, or as a class for expanded clones.

abundance: NA; v_gene: TRBV29-1; j_gene: TRBJ2-1; CDR3aa: CTVGRDEYNEQFF
abundance: NA; v_gene: TRBV15; j_gene: TRBJ2-2; CDR3aa: CATSGPIGGTGELFF
abundance: NA; v_gene: TRBV7-3; j_gene: TRBJ2-7; CDR3aa: CASSSIAGGRNEQYF
abundance: NA; v_gene: TRBV11-3; j_gene: TRBJ2-1; CDR3aa: CASSSTSGGHNEQFF
abundance: NA; v_gene: TRBV14; j_gene: TRBJ1-1; CDR3aa: CASSPGQEAFF
abundance: NA; v_gene: TRBV6-5; j_gene: TRBJ2-5; CDR3aa: CASSRDWSESKTQYF
abundance: NA; v_gene: TRBV30; j_gene: TRBJ1-2; CDR3aa: CAWSRRGGFGYTF
abundance: NA; v_gene: TRBV5-8; j_gene: TRBJ2-5; CDR3aa: CASSDGTFSDGETQYF
abundance: NA; v_gene: TRBV2; j_gene: TRBJ2-3; CDR3aa: CASTTGSTDTQYF
abundance: NA; v_gene: TRBV12-3/TRBV12-4; j_gene: TRBJ1-2; CDR3aa: CASSRTGWYGYTF
abundance: NA; v_gene: TRBV5-1; j_gene: TRBJ2-3; CDR3aa: CASTPSPGGTDTQYF
abundance: NA; v_gene: TRBV9; j_gene: TRBJ2-1; CDR3aa: CASSVAGAEQFF
abundance: NA; v_gene: TRBV24-1; j_gene: TRBJ2-2; CDR3aa: CATQAGPNTGELFF
abundance: NA; v_gene: TRBV30; j_gene: TRBJ1-2; CDR3aa: CAWSRPGQGYYGYTF
abundance: NA; v_gene: TRBV7-8; j_gene: TRBJ2-5; CDR3aa: CASSLGVVVAVYQETQYF
abundance: NA; v_gene: TRBV7-9; j_gene: TRBJ2-2; CDR3aa: CASTSSEPNTGELFF
abundance: NA; v_gene: TRBV4-1; j_gene: TRBJ1-2; CDR3aa: CASSQDRGGVYGYTF
abundance: once; v_gene: TRBV7-9; j_gene: TRBJ2-4; CDR3aa: CASSLVEGSAKNIQYF
abundance: NA; v_gene: TRBV7-3; j_gene: TRBJ2-1; CDR3aa: CASSLTAVLQGTSNEQFF
abundance: NA; v_gene: TRBV29-1; j_gene: TRBJ2-2; CDR3aa: CSAEDSLSTGELFF
abundance: NA; v_gene: TRBV5-5; j_gene: TRBJ2-1; CDR3aa: CASSQGTIGDNEQFF
abundance: NA; v_gene: TRBV6-5; j_gene: TRBJ1-1; CDR3aa: CASRLQGANTEAFF
abundance: NA; v_gene: TRBV2; j_gene: TRBJ1-1; CDR3aa: CASHFYGDFSTEAFF
abundance: NA; v_gene: TRBV11-3; j_gene: TRBJ2-7; CDR3aa: CASSLDAVSYEQYF
abundance: NA; v_gene: TRBV11-2; j_gene: TRBJ1-4; CDR3aa: CASSLVGKLFF
abundance: many; v_gene: TRBV19; j_gene: TRBJ1-5; CDR3aa: CASSSSGQSNQPQHF
abundance: NA; v_gene: TRBV2; j_gene: TRBJ1-1; CDR3aa: CASSEGANTEAFF